The rows below give T cell receptor beta chains drawn from one sample of a study of beta chain features in type 1 diabetes. Assay used: immunoSEQ multiplex PCR; TCRdb lists only in-frame clones, some missing. The table records about 650,000 clones, 9.5% to 15% of them present only once. Input material: naive CD4+ T cells from blood. All receptors come from a man aged 25 to 40 with type 1 diabetes. The CDR3 runs from the conserved cysteine through the conserved F or W. The D gene is left open where the match is weak. Some rows mark clone size as missing; the rest say once, few, many or name a class of expanded clone.

abundance	v_gene	d_gene	j_gene	CDR3nt	CDR3aa
.	TRBV29-1	.	TRBJ2-2	TGCAGCGTCCGGGATCGGGGGTCCGGGGAGCTGTTTTTT	CSVRDRGSGELFF
.	TRBV7-2	TRBD1	TRBJ2-7	TGTGCCAGCAGCTCGGACAGGGGTTGGGGCGAGCAGTACTTC	CASSSDRGWGEQYF
.	TRBV7-9	.	TRBJ1-2	TGTGCCAGCAGCCCCTCCCCTCTCTATGGCTACACCTTC	CASSPSPLYGYTF
few	TRBV19	.	TRBJ2-1	TGTGCCAGTACCACCGGGGGCGGGAATGAGCAGTTCTTC	CASTTGGGNEQFF
few	TRBV7-9	TRBD2	TRBJ2-5	TGTGCCAGCAGCCCGGGACTAGCCTGGGAGACCCAGTACTTC	CASSPGLAWETQYF
few	TRBV6-6	.	TRBJ2-1	TGTGCCAGCAGTCCTCCCGGGACTCCGAACAATGAGCAGTTCTTC	CASSPPGTPNNEQFF
.	TRBV29-1	.	TRBJ2-1	TGCAGCGTTGGTTCCCCCAGGTGGAATGAGCAGTTCTTC	CSVGSPRWNEQFF
few	TRBV4-2	TRBD2	TRBJ2-3	TGTGCCAGCAGCCAATCCCTCCTAGCGGGAGAAGATACGCAGTATTTT	CASSQSLLAGEDTQYF
.	TRBV7-9	.	TRBJ2-3	TGTGCCAGCAGCTTCAGACAGGGCACAGATACGCAGTATTTT	CASSFRQGTDTQYF
few	TRBV30	.	TRBJ2-2	TGTGCCTGGAGTGGCGGGGGCCCCGGGGAGCTGTTTTTT	CAWSGGGPGELFF
.	TRBV5-6	.	TRBJ2-7	TGTGCCAGCAGCTTTTTCTCGGACCCAGACTACGAGCAGTACTTC	CASSFFSDPDYEQYF
.	TRBV2	TRBD1	TRBJ2-7	TGTGCCAGCAGTTACACCGGGACAGGGCTCTACGAGCAGTACTTC	CASSYTGTGLYEQYF
few	TRBV29-1	.	TRBJ2-1	TGCAGCGTTGAACGGGGGACCTCCTACAATGAGCAGTTCTTC	CSVERGTSYNEQFF
.	TRBV4-3	TRBD1	TRBJ1-2	TGCGCCAGCAGCCAAACGGGACAGGGGGCGCGGGGCTACACCTTC	CASSQTGQGARGYTF
.	TRBV19	TRBD1	TRBJ2-4	TGTGCCAGTAGTATGGGACAGGGGCTAAACATTCAGTACTTC	CASSMGQGLNIQYF
few	TRBV10-1	.	TRBJ2-3	TGCGCCAGCAGTGATTCAGGGACAGATACGCAGTATTTT	CASSDSGTDTQYF
few	TRBV6-5	.	TRBJ1-4	TGTGCCAGCAGTTACAACCAGGGGTTGAATGAAAAACTGTTTTTT	CASSYNQGLNEKLFF
few	TRBV4-3	.	TRBJ1-4	TGCGCCAGCAGCCAGGACACCAGTGAAAAACTGTTTTTT	CASSQDTSEKLFF
few	TRBV29-1	TRBD1	TRBJ1-2	TGCAGCGTCGAGGGACCGACAGGGGAATATGGCTACACCTTC	CSVEGPTGEYGYTF
.	TRBV18	TRBD2	TRBJ2-3	TGTGCCAGCTCAAGAGCGGGGATTAGCACAGATACGCAGTATTTT	CASSRAGISTDTQYF
few	TRBV4-3	.	TRBJ1-5	TGCGCCAGCAGCCAAGAAGGTAGGGCTGATCAGCCCCAGCATTTT	CASSQEGRADQPQHF
.	TRBV11-2	.	TRBJ2-3	TGTGCCAGCAGCTCCAAAGCAGGACGGGGTCCTAGGGATACGCAGTATTTT	CASSSKAGRGPRDTQYF
.	TRBV19	.	TRBJ2-2	TGTGCCAGTAGTATATCCCGGTCCGGCGGGGAGCTGTTTTTT	CASSISRSGGELFF
.	TRBV20-1	.	TRBJ2-5	TGCAGTGCTAGACTCGAGACCCAGTACTTC	CSARLETQYF
.	TRBV25-1	TRBD1	TRBJ1-1	TGTGCCAGCAACCACGGGACAGCGAAGAAAGCTTTCTTT	CASNHGTAKKAFF
.	TRBV6-4	.	TRBJ2-1	TGTGCCAGGCACGGCAGGGTAAACAATGAGCAGTTCTTC	CARHGRVNNEQFF
.	TRBV6-4	.	TRBJ2-3	TGTGCCAGCAGTGACTCGAGTGAGGGGGCAGATACGCAGTATTTT	CASSDSSEGADTQYF
.	TRBV7-3	.	TRBJ2-3	TGTGCCAGCAGCCCCATGGTGGGGACGCAGTATTTT	CASSPMVGTQYF
.	TRBV7-2	.	TRBJ1-2	TGTGCCAGCAGCTTAGCCAGGGTGGACGGCTACACCTTC	CASSLARVDGYTF
.	TRBV28	.	TRBJ1-2	TGTGCCAGCAGTTTACGTAACTATGGCTACACCTTC	CASSLRNYGYTF
few	TRBV9	.	TRBJ2-3	TGTGCCAGCAGCCCCAGGGAGGATACGCAGTATTTT	CASSPREDTQYF
.	TRBV18	.	TRBJ2-5	TGTGCCAGCTCACCAGCCATCCAAGAGACCCAGTACTTC	CASSPAIQETQYF
few	TRBV5-4	.	TRBJ2-1	TGTGCCAGCAGCTTGGGGCAGGGCCGGCGTGGGGTGCAGTTCTTC	CASSLGQGRRGVQFF
.	TRBV6-5	.	TRBJ1-1	TGTGCCAGCACGAAAAGGGGGGGCAGGACTGAAGCTTTCTTT	CASTKRGGRTEAFF
.	TRBV29-1	TRBD1	TRBJ1-2	TGCAGCGTTGCTAACGGGCAGGGGGGCCTCTATGGCTACACCTTC	CSVANGQGGLYGYTF
few	TRBV6-6	.	TRBJ2-4	TGTGCCAGCAGTGGGGCGGAGCTAGCCAAAAACATTCAGTACTTC	CASSGAELAKNIQYF
.	TRBV28	.	TRBJ1-2	TGTGCCAGCACCCCGAGTAGTACCTATGGCTACACCTTC	CASTPSSTYGYTF
.	TRBV7-2	.	TRBJ2-2	TGTGCCAGCAGCTCCCCTTCCGGGGGGCCTGACACCGGGGAGCTGTTTTTT	CASSSPSGGPDTGELFF
.	TRBV28	.	TRBJ1-1	TGTGCCAGCAGTTTATCTTGGGGTGAAGCTTTCTTT	CASSLSWGEAFF